Sequencing of this TCR beta chain was carried out in a study of STAT5B mutations in CD4+ large granular lymphocyte leukemia. Study conclusions and caveats: Data were not HLA-matched across samples.

Worth noting for this clone: The antigen remains unidentified.

Source study methods: The detection floor for productive clonotype frequency was 2.59 x 10-5. TCRdb keeps only in-frame clones here, not all; method: immunoSEQ multiplex PCR. V and J calls plus clone size are reproduced from that table; the DNA served to infer D and trimming. This sample yields just under 35,000 clones, of which 65% to 70% are seen a single time; 1.5% to 2% belongs to the top ten. The CDR3 runs 15 residues. CDR1 is SGHVS, CDR2 FNYEAQ, per germline. V shed 6 bases, J shed 5 bases, and the junction held 7 bases outside the gene matches. The chain is built from TRBV7-6 and TRBJ2-1; TRBD1 matches at 10 bases. This sequence was found in a human donor in good health. The specimen was CD4+ T cells from blood buffy coats. The CDR3 region has the DNA TGTGCCAGCAGTTTCGGACAGGGGGGCCACAATGAGCAGTTCTTC. Protein product: CASSFGQGGHNEQFF.